The 27 T cell receptor beta chains reported below all come from one sample, sequenced in a study of cytomegalovirus exposure and HLA in healthy donors. Amplification used 60 Vbeta primers and 13 Jbeta primers. Clones were read by immunoSEQ multiplex PCR, and TCRdb kept only the in-frame ones, dropping some. Counted here are almost 200,000 clones, around 80% occurring once; the ten biggest clones make up about 4.6%. The specimen sequenced was PBMCs. Receptors were obtained from a woman in her twenties or thirties in good health and CMV-seropositive.

This chain uses TRBV11-3 with TRBJ2-3, with D possibly matching TRBD1 (6 bases). Germline V CDR1 and CDR2: SGHNT, YENEEA. V shed 1 base and J shed 6 bases, with 14 bases lying between them. This CDR3 has 15 amino acids. This chain's CDR3 is CASSLVVLGADTQYF. The CDR3 DNA reads as TGTGCCAGCAGCTTAGTAGTTTTGGGGGCTGATACGCAGTATTTT.

This clone was seen once. The genes are TRBV7-2 and TRBJ1-1, with D possibly being TRBD1 (6 bases). Trimming pared 4 bases from V and 6 bases from J, leaving 18 bases between. Per germline, CDR1 SGHTA and CDR2 FQGNSA. This CDR3 region has 15 residues. The CDR3 protein is CASSSSGVVVPEAFF. Written as DNA, the CDR3 is TGTGCCAGCAGCTCCTCAGGGGTTGTTGTCCCTGAAGCTTTCTTT. Together with reference TRBV7-2 and TRBJ1-1, the CDR3 gives the full variable domain: GAGVSQSPSNKVTEKGKDVELRCDPISGHTALYWYRQSLGQGLEFLIYFQGNSAPDKSGLPSDRFSAERTGGSVSTLTIQRTQQEDSAVYLCASSSSGVVVPEAFFGQGTRLTVV.

The chain carries TRBV10-2 and TRBJ1-5; TRBD1 agrees at 7 bases. In germline, CDR1 is WSHSY, CDR2 SAAADI. The length of the CDR3 is 13 residues. The V gene end was trimmed by 9 bases and the J gene end by 3 bases; junction bases not matched to a gene: 5. The CDR3, as DNA: TGCGCCAGTAGGGACAGTCCCAATCAGCCCCAGCATTTT. This sequence encodes CASRDSPNQPQHF.

V usage is TRBV30 and J usage is TRBJ2-7; 9 bases are a match to TRBD1. The CDR3 consists of 14 residues. The germline V gene has CDR1 GTSNPN and CDR2 SVGIG (reference sequence). With V trimmed by 3 bases and J by 3 bases, 6 bases remained unmatched. The CDR3 DNA sequence: TGTGCCTGGAGCGGCACGGGACAGGGCTACGAGCAGTACTTC. Its translation is CAWSGTGQGYEQYF.

The chain uses TRBV5-1 and TRBJ1-2; D is uncertain. Trimming stripped 4 bases from V and 8 bases from J, with 12 bases between. The CDR3 loop spans 12 amino acids. Germline CDR1 reads SGHRS; CDR2 reads YFSETQ. CDR3 loop: CASSGTTGGYTF. The CDR3 region has the DNA TGCGCCAGCAGCGGAACAACGGGGGGCTACACCTTC.

V and J are TRBV7-9 and TRBJ1-2; D gene unclear. Looked up from germline, CDR1 is SEHNR and CDR2 is FQNEAQ (reference sequence). V dropped 4 bases and J dropped 6 bases, with 12 bases sitting between them. The length of the CDR3 is 13 residues. CDR3 bases: TGTGCCAGCAGCTCAATCATAGCAGATGGCTACACCTTC. Translated: CASSSIIADGYTF.

V gene TRBV6-1 combines with J gene TRBJ2-5; D is uncertain. The ends were cut back, 7 bases at V and 2 bases at J, with 8 bases in the middle. This CDR3 spans 12 amino acids. Germline V gene data show CDR1 as MNHNS and CDR2 as SASEGT. The CDR3 DNA reads TGTGCCAGCAACGAGGTTCAAGAGACCCAGTACTTC. This translates into CASNEVQETQYF.

This chain connects TRBV29-1 to TRBJ2-5; 7 bases are a match to TRBD1. The end of the DNA is better explained by TRBJ2-7, so the J call may be wrong. Germline V gene data show CDR1 as SQVTM and CDR2 as ANQGSEA. The CDR3 sequence is 13 residues long. In nucleotides, the CDR3 is TGCAGCGTGATACAGGGGCAATCCTACGAGCAGTACTTC. Translation: CSVIQGQSYEQYF.

The chain joins TRBV19 to TRBJ1-3, with TRBD1 identical over 8 bases. Germline trimming cut 2 bases from V and 4 bases from J; bases unmatched to any gene: 7. This CDR3 has 16 residues. CDR1 and CDR2 (germline): LNHDA, SQIVND (reference sequence). This chain's CDR3 is CASSIFGAGGGNTIYF. The CDR3 DNA follows: TGTGCCAGTAGTATATTTGGTGCAGGGGGCGGAAACACCATATATTTT. Full variable domain (outside the CDR3, taken from reference TRBV19 and TRBJ1-3): DGGITQSPKYLFRKEGQNVTLSCEQNLNHDAMYWYRQDPGQGLRLIYYSQIVNDFQKGDIAEGYSVSREKKESFPLTVTSAQKNPTAFYLCASSIFGAGGGNTIYFGEGSWLTVV.

J is TRBJ2-1 and V is TRBV2, with 10 bases fitting TRBD2. Germline trimming cut 6 bases from V and 5 bases from J; bases unmatched to any gene: 7. The V gene's germline CDR1 is SNHLY and CDR2 FYNNEI. This CDR3 region has 15 residues. CDR3 loop: CASSGLAETDNEQFF. CDR3 DNA: TGTGCCAGCAGCGGACTAGCGGAGACGGACAATGAGCAGTTCTTC.

This sequence joins TRBV6-5 and TRBJ1-1; TRBD1 agrees at 8 bases. The ends lost 2 bases at V and 4 bases at J; junction bases unmatched: 6. The germline gives CDR1 MNHEY, CDR2 SVGAGI. This CDR3 contains 15 residues. The DNA for the CDR3 is TGTGCCAGCAGTTACCGAACAGGGGGGGGCACTGAAGCTTTCTTT. It specifies CASSYRTGGGTEAFF.

The chain carries TRBV7-2 and TRBJ2-7; 8 bases align to TRBD2. This CDR3 has 15 residues. The V segment lost 2 bases and the J segment 5 bases; nucleotides outside the gene matches: 8. From germline, CDR1 is SGHTA and CDR2 FQGNSA. The CDR3 here is CASSLSGTRPHEQYF. DNA of the CDR3: TGTGCCAGCAGCTTATCCGGGACTAGGCCCCACGAGCAGTACTTC.

In nucleotides, the CDR3 is TGTGCCACCAGCAGAATACAGGGGCCCTCCCGGAGGGAGACCCAGTACTTC. Its protein is CATSRIQGPSRRETQYF. V and J are TRBV15 and TRBJ2-5; 7 nucleotides agree with TRBD1. CDR1 LNHNV and CDR2 YYDKDF come from the germline V gene (reference sequence). CDR3 length equals 17 residues. The J segment lost 5 bases and the V segment lost 2 bases, leaving 14 bases of the junction unmatched. The whole variable domain, remainder taken from reference TRBV15 and TRBJ2-5, is DAMVIQNPRYQVTQFGKPVTLSCSQTLNHNVMYWYQQKSSQAPKLLFHYYDKDFNNEADTPDNFQSRRPNTSFCFLDIRSPGLGDTAMYLCATSRIQGPSRRETQYFGPGTRLLVL.

V usage is TRBV19 and J usage is TRBJ1-1, with 11 bases matching TRBD1. CDR3 length: 15 amino acids. Germline assignment: CDR1 LNHDA and CDR2 SQIVND (reference sequence). Trimming took 5 bases from V and 4 from J; bases not matched to a gene: 6. CDR3 DNA sequence: TGTGCCAGTAGTCAAGGACAGGGGGCGAGCACTGAAGCTTTCTTT. Translation gives CASSQGQGASTEAFF.

Here the CDR3 DNA reads TGCGCCAGCACTTTCAGACAGGGCAACACCGGGGAGCTGTTTTTT. Protein sequence: CASTFRQGNTGELFF. The rearrangement uses TRBV4-1 and TRBJ2-2, with 7 bases that match TRBD1. The CDR3 length is 15 residues. Per germline, CDR1 MGHRA and CDR2 YSYEKL. V was clipped by 7 bases and J by 2 bases; unmatched bases: 7.

The chain combines TRBV7-8 with TRBJ1-1; a weak D match, TRBD1 (6 bases). V lost 1 base and J 1 base, leaving 10 bases between the germline ends. The CDR3 has 15 residues. Germline V lookup: CDR1 SGHVS, CDR2 FQNEAQ. The CDR3 is CASSLVGAWNTEAFF. The CDR3 nucleotides read TGTGCCAGCAGCTTAGTGGGGGCCTGGAACACTGAAGCTTTCTTT.

This rearrangement joins TRBV6-1 to TRBJ1-2; 7 bases agree with TRBD1. V gave up 3 bases and J gave up 0 bases; unmatched junction bases: 7. CDR1 MNHNS and CDR2 SASEGT come from the germline V gene. The CDR3 extends over 16 amino acids. CDR3 residues: CASSDYDRVSNYGYTF. DNA for the CDR3: TGTGCCAGCAGTGACTACGACAGGGTTTCTAACTATGGCTACACCTTC.

CDR3 bases: TGCAGCGTCTACCGGGCCGGGGAGCTGTTTTTT. Encoded protein: CSVYRAGELFF. V usage is TRBV29-1 and J usage is TRBJ2-2; D remains unclear. This CDR3 spans 11 amino acids. The V end was cut by 6 bases, the J end by 6 bases, with 8 bases between. Germline CDR1 and CDR2: SQVTM and ANQGSEA.

The chain carries TRBV28 and TRBJ1-6, with no clear D. This CDR3 is 11 amino acids long. CDR1 and CDR2 from the germline V gene are MDHEN and SYDVKM. V was pared by 5 bases and J by 7 bases, with 3 bases between. CDR3 amino acids: CASSQNSPLHF. The CDR3 nucleotides are TGTGCCAGCAGTCAGAATTCACCCCTCCACTTT.

CDR3 in DNA: TGCAGCGTGCTGCCTGGGACAGAGTACCAAGAGACCCAGTACTTC. Amino acid sequence: CSVLPGTEYQETQYF. The chain is built from TRBV29-1 and TRBJ2-5; 7 nucleotides align to TRBD1. This CDR3 spans 15 amino acids. CDR1 is SQVTM and CDR2 is ANQGSEA in the germline V gene. V lost 6 bases, J lost 0 bases, and 10 bases stayed unmatched.

In the case of this clone: This sample also contains other DNA sequences that code for the same CDR3. The genes are TRBV5-4 and TRBJ2-3; 8 nucleotides agree with TRBD2. The CDR3 runs to 16 residues. After removal of 0 bases from V and 0 bases from J, the junction contained 3 bases not matched to a gene. Germline loops: CDR1 SGHNT, CDR2 YYREEE (reference sequence). The CDR3 DNA sequence: TGTGCCAGCAGCTTGGCGCGACTAGCGAGCACAGATACGCAGTATTTT. Its translation is CASSLARLASTDTQYF.

This chain links TRBV5-4 with TRBJ2-2; 11 positions match TRBD2. The trim removed 5 bases at V and 8 bases at J, leaving 8 bases unmatched. The CDR3 loop spans 15 amino acids. Per the germline V gene, CDR1 is SGHNT and CDR2 is YYREEE (reference sequence). CDR3 in amino acids: CASSTGTSGWGELFF. The CDR3 nucleotides read TGTGCCAGCAGTACCGGGACTAGCGGATGGGGGGAGCTGTTTTTT.

The chain recombines TRBV6-5 with TRBJ2-7; TRBD2 matches 15 bases. Germline V CDR1 and CDR2: MNHEY, SVGAGI. J gave up 4 bases and V 3 bases, and 1 base lay outside the gene matches. This CDR3 is 15 amino acids long. The CDR3 loop reads CASSYGTSGRYEQYF. CDR3 nucleotides: TGTGCCAGCAGTTATGGGACTAGCGGGAGGTACGAGCAGTACTTC.

Details on this clone: This sample includes further DNA sequences coding for the same CDR3. This rearrangement joins TRBV4-2 to TRBJ2-7; 11 nucleotides agree with TRBD2. The germline V gene encodes CDR1 LGHNA and CDR2 YNFKEQ. This CDR3 is 16 amino acids long. V lost 0 bases, J lost 3 bases, and 4 bases stayed unmatched. The CDR3 sequence: CASSQDGTSGSYEQYF. For the CDR3, the DNA is TGTGCCAGCAGCCAAGATGGTACTAGCGGGAGCTACGAGCAGTACTTC.

This sequence joins TRBV11-2 and TRBJ1-3; TRBD1 might be the D (6 bases). The V gene's germline CDR1 is SGHAT and CDR2 FQNNGV. Trimming took 4 bases from V and 8 from J, leaving 15 bases between them. The CDR3 runs 14 residues. The CDR3 spells CASSSTTGRDTIYF. CDR3 coding DNA: TGTGCCAGCAGCTCTACTACAGGGAGGGACACCATATATTTT.

The genes are TRBV2 and TRBJ2-3, with D possibly matching TRBD2 (5 bases). Germline V gene sequence: CDR1 SNHLY, CDR2 FYNNEI. V was trimmed by 7 bases and J by 6 bases, leaving 14 bases between them. This CDR3 is 13 amino acids long. CDR3 nucleotide sequence: TGTGCCAGCACCGACGGGGTCTGGGATACGCAGTATTTT. It translates to CASTDGVWDTQYF.

This rearrangement joins TRBV7-2 to TRBJ2-4, with TRBD1 matching over 7 bases. The CDR3 consists of 17 residues. CDR1 SGHTA and CDR2 FQGNSA come from the germline V gene. With 5 bases clipped from V and 1 base from J, the junction kept 11 bases outside the gene matches. CDR3 DNA: TGTGCCAGCAGCCCCACGACAGGGCCGGAGGCCAAAAACATTCAGTACTTC. It encodes CASSPTTGPEAKNIQYF.